This T cell receptor beta chain was captured by sequencing in a study of blood T cell repertoires in COVID-19. This clone was observed many times. Trimming took 7 bases from V and 5 from J, leaving 8 bases between them. This CDR3 comprises 11 residues. The germline V gene encodes CDR1 LGHDT and CDR2 YNNKEL (reference sequence). Original data processing: From reference gene primer amplification, estimates of nucleated cell counts were derived. Using immunoSEQ multiplex PCR, the repertoire was profiled, and TCRdb retains in-frame clones only, with some absent. V and J calls and clone size are those listed in that table; D and trimming were worked out from the DNA. Among about 140,000 clones listed, around 80% were seen once.

The TCR was taken from a man aged 60-69 years with acute or convalescent COVID-19. Source material: peripheral blood. V gene TRBV3-1 (or the pseudogene TRBV3-2) combines with J gene TRBJ1-1; perhaps TRBD1 as D (6 bases). The CDR3 protein is CASKRGTEAFF. The CDR3 coding sequence is TGTGCCAGCAAGAGGGGGACTGAAGCTTTCTTT.